This T cell receptor (beta chain) was recovered during a study of spatial heterogeneity in lung cancer. This clonotype was detected ten times or more. This beta chain lies outside the target of a library built for alpha chains; its clone size means little. TCRdb redid the calling of the 5' RACE reads with MiXCR, one entry per CDR3 protein. The sample lists 10,000 to 15,000 distinct CDR3 sequences, 3% to 4% occurring once. Time point denoted: sample taken at primary tumor resection. TCRs were sequenced from unsorted whole RNA of tumor, nontumor lung or PBMC. The receptor was derived from a male donor with early-stage non-small cell lung cancer. This material consisted of PBMCs, taken at surgery.

CDR3 region: CASKGEDYEQYF. The CDR3 DNA reads as TGCGCCAGCAAGGGGGAGGACTACGAGCAGTACTTC. The gene calls are TRBV5-1 and TRBJ2-7, with D perhaps being TRBD1 or TRBD2 (6 bases each). The CDR3 extends over 12 amino acids. Per germline, CDR1 SGHRS and CDR2 YFSETQ. Trimming stripped 6 bases from V and 3 bases from J, with 10 bases between.